The source of this T cell receptor (beta chain) is a study of identical twins. Notes on the study in general: The study reached conclusions through statistical analysis that was cross-sectional, not following the same donors. While abundant cord blood beta clonotypes carried fewer insertions, memory repertoires showed no such pattern.

Healthy Caucasian donors formed the entire cohort. This clonotype was found a few times. No antigen is known for it. Template switching, a step in the protocol, added a universal primer site, and cDNA carried unique molecular identifiers. MiXCR was run by TCRdb on the 5' RACE reads, yielding one entry per CDR3 protein. The table includes about 200,000 distinct CDR3 sequences, about 7.5% detected once. CDR3 length: 14 amino acids. V lost 1 base to trimming and J lost 5 bases; unmatched junction nucleotides: 3. The germline V gene encodes CDR1 SGHRS and CDR2 YFSETQ. The sample was also linked to a second study, of yellow fever vaccine responses in identical twins.

The gene calls are TRBV5-1 and TRBJ2-3; 8 bases are a match to TRBD2. Material for sequencing was memory (CD45RO+) T cells sorted from blood. The source of this sequence is a woman younger than 35 in good health. The chain's CDR3 is CASSLSLAVDTQYF. CDR3 sequence (DNA): TGCGCCAGCAGCTTGTCACTAGCGGTAGATACGCAGTATTTT.